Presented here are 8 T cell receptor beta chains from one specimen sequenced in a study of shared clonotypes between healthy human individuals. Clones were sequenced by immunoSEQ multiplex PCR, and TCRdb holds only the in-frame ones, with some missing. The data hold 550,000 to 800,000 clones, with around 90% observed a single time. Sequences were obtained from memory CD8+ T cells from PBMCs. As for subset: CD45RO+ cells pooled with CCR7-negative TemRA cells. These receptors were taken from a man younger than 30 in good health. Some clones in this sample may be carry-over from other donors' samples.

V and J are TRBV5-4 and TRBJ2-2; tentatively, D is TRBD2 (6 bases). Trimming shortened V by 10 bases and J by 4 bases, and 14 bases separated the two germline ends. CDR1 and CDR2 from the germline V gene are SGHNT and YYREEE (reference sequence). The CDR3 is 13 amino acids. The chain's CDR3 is CAGGKHLTGELFF. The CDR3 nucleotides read TGTGCCGGGGGGAAACACCTCACCGGGGAGCTGTTTTTT.

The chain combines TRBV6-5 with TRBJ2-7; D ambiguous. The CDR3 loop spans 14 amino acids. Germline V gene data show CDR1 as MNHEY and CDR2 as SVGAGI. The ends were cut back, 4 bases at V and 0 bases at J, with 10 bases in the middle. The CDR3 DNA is TGTGCCAGCAGTTCCGACGGTAGCTCCTACGAGCAGTACTTC. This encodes CASSSDGSSYEQYF.

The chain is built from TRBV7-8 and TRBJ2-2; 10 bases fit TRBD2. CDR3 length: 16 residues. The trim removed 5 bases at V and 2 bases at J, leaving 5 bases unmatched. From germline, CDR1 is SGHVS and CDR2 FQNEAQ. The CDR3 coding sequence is TGTGCCAGCAGCCCCGGACTAGCGGAAAACACCGGGGAGCTGTTTTTT. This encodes CASSPGLAENTGELFF.

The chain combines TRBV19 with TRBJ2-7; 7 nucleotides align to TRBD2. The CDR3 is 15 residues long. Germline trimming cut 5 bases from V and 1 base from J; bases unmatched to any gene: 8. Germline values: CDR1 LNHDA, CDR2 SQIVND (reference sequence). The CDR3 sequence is CASSHPSSGSYEQYF. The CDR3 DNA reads TGTGCCAGTAGTCACCCTTCTAGCGGATCCTACGAGCAGTACTTC. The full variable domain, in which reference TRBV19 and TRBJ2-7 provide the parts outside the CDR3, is DGGITQSPKYLFRKEGQNVTLSCEQNLNHDAMYWYRQDPGQGLRLIYYSQIVNDFQKGDIAEGYSVSREKKESFPLTVTSAQKNPTAFYLCASSHPSSGSYEQYFGPGTRLTVT.

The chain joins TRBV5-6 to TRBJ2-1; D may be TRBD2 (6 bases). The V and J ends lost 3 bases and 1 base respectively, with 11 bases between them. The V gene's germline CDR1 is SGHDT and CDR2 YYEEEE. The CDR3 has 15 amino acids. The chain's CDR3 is CASSWGTGSYNEQFF. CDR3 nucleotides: TGTGCCAGCAGCTGGGGGACTGGGTCCTACAATGAGCAGTTCTTC.

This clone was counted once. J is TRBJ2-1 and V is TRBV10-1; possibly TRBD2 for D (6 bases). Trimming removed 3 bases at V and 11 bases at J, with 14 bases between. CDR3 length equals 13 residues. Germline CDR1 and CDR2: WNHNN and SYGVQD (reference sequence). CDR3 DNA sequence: TGCGCCAGCAGTGAACTTTCTAGCGATCAGCAGTTCTTC. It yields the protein CASSELSSDQQFF.

The CDR3 coding sequence is TGTGCCAGCAGTTTACTTCTGGTCTCCTACGAGCAGTACTTC. This translates into CASSLLLVSYEQYF. V usage is TRBV28 and J usage is TRBJ2-7; D uncertain. V gave up 2 bases and J gave up 0 bases, with 8 bases separating them. Germline values: CDR1 MDHEN, CDR2 SYDVKM. The CDR3 contains 14 residues.

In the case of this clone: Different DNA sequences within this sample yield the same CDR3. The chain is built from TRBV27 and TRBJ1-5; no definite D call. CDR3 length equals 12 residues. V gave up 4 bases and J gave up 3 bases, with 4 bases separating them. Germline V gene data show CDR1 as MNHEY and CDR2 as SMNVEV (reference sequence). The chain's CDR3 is CASSSFNQPQHF. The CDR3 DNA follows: TGTGCCAGCAGTTCGTTCAATCAGCCCCAGCATTTT.